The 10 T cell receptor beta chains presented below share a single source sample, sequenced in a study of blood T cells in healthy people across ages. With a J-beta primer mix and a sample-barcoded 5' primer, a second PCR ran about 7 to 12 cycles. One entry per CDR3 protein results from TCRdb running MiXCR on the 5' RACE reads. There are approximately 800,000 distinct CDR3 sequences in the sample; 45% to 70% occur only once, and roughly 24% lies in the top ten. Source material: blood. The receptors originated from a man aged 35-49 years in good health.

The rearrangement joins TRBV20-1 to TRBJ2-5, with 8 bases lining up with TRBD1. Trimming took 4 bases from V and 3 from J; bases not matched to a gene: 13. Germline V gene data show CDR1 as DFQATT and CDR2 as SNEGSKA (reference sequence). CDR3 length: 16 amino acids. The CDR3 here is CSATLLPTGVEETQYF. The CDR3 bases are TGCAGTGCTACTTTACTTCCGACAGGGGTTGAAGAGACCCAGTACTTC.

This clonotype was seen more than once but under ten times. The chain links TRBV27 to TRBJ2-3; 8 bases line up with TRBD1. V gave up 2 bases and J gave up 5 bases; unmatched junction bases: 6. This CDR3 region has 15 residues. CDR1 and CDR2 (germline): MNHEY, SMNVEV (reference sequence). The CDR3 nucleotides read TGTGCCAGCAGTTTACGGGGGACAGGTCGAGATACGCAGTATTTT. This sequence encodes CASSLRGTGRDTQYF.

In DNA, the CDR3 is TGTGCCAGCACCCCGATACGGACAGCCTCCTACGAGCAGTACTTC. Protein: CASTPIRTASYEQYF. This chain links TRBV2 with TRBJ2-4, with D maybe TRBD1 (6 bases). The tail of the sequence fits TRBJ2-7 better, so the J call may be wrong. The germline V gene has CDR1 SNHLY and CDR2 FYNNEI. CDR3 length equals 15 residues.

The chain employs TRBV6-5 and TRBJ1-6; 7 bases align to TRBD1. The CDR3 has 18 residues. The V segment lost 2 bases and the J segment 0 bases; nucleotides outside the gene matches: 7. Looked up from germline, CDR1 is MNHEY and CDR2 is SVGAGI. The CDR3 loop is CASSYSIGGASYNSPLHF. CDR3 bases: TGTGCCAGCAGTTACAGTATAGGGGGCGCCTCCTATAATTCACCCCTCCACTTT.

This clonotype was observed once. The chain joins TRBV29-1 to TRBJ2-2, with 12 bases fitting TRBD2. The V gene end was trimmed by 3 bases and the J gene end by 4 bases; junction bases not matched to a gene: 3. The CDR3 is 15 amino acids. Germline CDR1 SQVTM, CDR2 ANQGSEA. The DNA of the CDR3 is TGCAGCGTTGAGTGGACTAGCGGGGCCACCGGGGAGCTGTTTTTT. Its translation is CSVEWTSGATGELFF.

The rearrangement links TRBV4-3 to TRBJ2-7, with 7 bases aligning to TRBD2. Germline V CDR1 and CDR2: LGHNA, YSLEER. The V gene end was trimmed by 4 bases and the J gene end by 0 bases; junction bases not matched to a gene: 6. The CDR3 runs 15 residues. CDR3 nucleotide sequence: TGCGCCAGCAGCCCGGGGAGGGACCTCTCCTACGAGCAGTACTTC. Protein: CASSPGRDLSYEQYF.

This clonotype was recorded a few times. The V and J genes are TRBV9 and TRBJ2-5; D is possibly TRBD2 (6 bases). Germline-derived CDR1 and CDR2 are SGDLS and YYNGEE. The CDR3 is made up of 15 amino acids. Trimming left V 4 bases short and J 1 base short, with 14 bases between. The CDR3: CASSRGTAPQETQYF. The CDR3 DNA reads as TGTGCCAGCAGCCGAGGGACTGCTCCCCAAGAGACCCAGTACTTC.

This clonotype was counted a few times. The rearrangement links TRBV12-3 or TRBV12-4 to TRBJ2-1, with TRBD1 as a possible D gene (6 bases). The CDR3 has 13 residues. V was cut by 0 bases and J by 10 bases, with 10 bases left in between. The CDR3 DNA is TGTGCCAGCAGTTTAGCGGGCAGGGGAGAGCAGTTCTTC. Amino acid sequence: CASSLAGRGEQFF.

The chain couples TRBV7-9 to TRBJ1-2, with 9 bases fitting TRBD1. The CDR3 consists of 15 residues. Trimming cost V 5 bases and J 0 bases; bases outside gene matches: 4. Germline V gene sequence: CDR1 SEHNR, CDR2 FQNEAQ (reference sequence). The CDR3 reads CASSPWDRANYGYTF. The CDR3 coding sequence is TGTGCCAGCAGCCCATGGGACAGGGCTAACTATGGCTACACCTTC.

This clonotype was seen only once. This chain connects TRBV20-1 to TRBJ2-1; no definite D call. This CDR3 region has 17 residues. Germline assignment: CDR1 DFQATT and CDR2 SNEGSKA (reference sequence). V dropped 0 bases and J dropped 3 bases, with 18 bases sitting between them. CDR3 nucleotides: TGCAGTGCTAGAGATAGGTCCGCGGACGGCTACTACAATGAGCAGTTCTTC. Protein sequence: CSARDRSADGYYNEQFF.